The rows below give T cell receptor beta chains drawn from one sample of a study of T cell repertoires in cytomegalovirus infection. TCRdb recomputed calls from the reads with MiXCR, one row per CDR3 protein. Seen here are almost 550,000 distinct CDR3 sequences, about 15% observed once, and the top ten hold around 25%. Material: CD8+ T cells from PBMCs. These receptors originate from a human donor in good health (CMV status not recorded). Some clones in this sample may be carry-over from other donors' samples. Each CDR3 is given with its conserved first and last residue. D genes are given only for firm matches. Expanded clones get a size class; other rows say once, few or many, or leave the size out.

v_call	clone_size	j_call	cdr3_length	d_call	cdr3_aa	cdr3_nt
TRBV4-1	few	TRBJ1-3	15	NA	CASSQAVEGGNTIYF	TGCGCCAGCAGCCAAGCAGTAGAAGGAGGAAACACCATATATTTT
TRBV4-1	once	TRBJ1-1	13	NA	CASRRTDNTEAFF	TGCGCCAGCAGGCGGACAGATAACACTGAAGCTTTCTTT
TRBV6-5	NA	TRBJ1-1	14	NA	CASSQYTGLTEAFF	TGTGCCAGCAGTCAGTACACAGGGCTAACTGAAGCTTTCTTT
TRBV7-2	NA	TRBJ1-1	15	NA	CASSIGRTRNTEACF	TGTGCCAGCAGCATCGGGAGGACGAGAAACACTGAAGCTTGCTTT
TRBV14	once	TRBJ2-7	14	NA	CASSSTGYPYEQYF	TGTGCCAGCAGCTCAACAGGGTACCCCTACGAGCAGTACTTC
TRBV7-3	many	TRBJ2-1	15	TRBD2	CASSSVGGLRDEQFF	TGTGCCAGCAGCTCGGTCGGGGGGTTACGGGATGAGCAGTTCTTC
TRBV19	NA	TRBJ1-1	11	TRBD1	CASKTGPEAFF	TGTGCCAGTAAGACAGGGCCTGAAGCTTTCTTT
TRBV7-9	many	TRBJ2-6	16	TRBD2	CASSLGGAGGANVLTF	TGTGCCAGCAGCCTGGGAGGGGCTGGTGGGGCCAACGTCCTGACTTTC
TRBV27	few	TRBJ2-7	13	TRBD1	CASIGTGTYEQYF	TGTGCCAGCATCGGGACAGGGACCTACGAGCAGTACTTC
TRBV4-1	NA	TRBJ1-4	17	TRBD1	CASSPGQGFATNEKLFF	TGCGCCAGCAGCCCGGGACAGGGCTTTGCAACTAATGAAAAACTGTTTTTT
TRBV4-1	few	TRBJ2-2	15	NA	CASSLPGPGTGELFF	TGCGCCAGCAGCCTACCTGGACCGGGCACCGGGGAGCTGTTTTTT
TRBV11-2	few	TRBJ2-3	16	TRBD2	CASSLGLAPLTDTQYF	TGTGCCAGCAGCCTAGGACTAGCGCCCCTCACAGATACGCAGTATTTT
TRBV6-5	many	TRBJ2-1	16	TRBD2	CASSYSTSGIFNEQFF	TGTGCCAGCAGTTACTCGACTAGCGGGATCTTCAATGAGCAGTTCTTC
TRBV10-3	NA	TRBJ2-3	15	NA	CAISEEGLGTDTQYF	TGTGCCATCAGTGAAGAGGGCTTAGGGACAGATACGCAGTATTTT
TRBV20-1	NA	TRBJ2-3	15	TRBD1	CSARRTGRSPDTQYF	TGCAGTGCTAGAAGGACAGGAAGGTCGCCCGATACGCAGTATTTT
TRBV9	NA	TRBJ1-1	14	TRBD1	CASSVQGADTEAFF	TGTGCCAGCAGCGTACAGGGGGCAGACACTGAAGCTTTCTTT
TRBV29-1	NA	TRBJ2-3	15	NA	CSVAPTGGGTDTQYF	TGCAGCGTCGCCCCGACGGGCGGTGGAACAGATACGCAGTATTTT
TRBV29-1	NA	TRBJ1-4	14	NA	CSVASQGTNEKLFF	TGCAGCGTTGCCTCGCAGGGAACTAATGAAAAACTGTTTTTT
TRBV20-1	few	TRBJ2-7	12	NA	CSARGVTYEQYF	TGCAGTGCTAGAGGGGTTACCTACGAGCAGTACTTC
TRBV25-1	few	TRBJ1-1	16	NA	CASRTGTYGLNTEAFF	TGTGCCAGCAGGACGGGTACTTACGGATTGAACACTGAAGCTTTCTTT
TRBV2	many	TRBJ2-7	17	NA	CASSSLLRGANYYEQYF	TGTGCCAGCAGTTCCCTTCTCAGGGGCGCGAACTACTACGAGCAGTACTTC
TRBV11-2	many	TRBJ2-2	15	NA	CASSLVGRGSGELFF	TGTGCCAGCAGCTTAGTGGGTAGGGGGTCCGGGGAGCTGTTTTTT
TRBV4-1	many	TRBJ2-7	13	NA	CASSQVPALEQYF	TGCGCCAGCAGCCAAGTCCCGGCCCTCGAGCAGTACTTC
TRBV27	many	TRBJ2-7	14	TRBD1	CASRNLDRPYEQYF	TGTGCCAGCAGAAACCTGGACAGGCCCTACGAGCAGTACTTC
TRBV7-3	many	TRBJ1-1	15	NA	CASSPTGGGYTEAFF	TGTGCCAGCAGCCCTACGGGGGGGGGCTACACTGAAGCTTTCTTT
TRBV7-9	few	TRBJ2-2	19	NA	CASSLAPGQGGLHTGELFF	TGTGCCAGCAGCTTAGCGCCTGGACAAGGGGGGCTACACACCGGGGAGCTGTTTTTT
TRBV7-9	many	TRBJ2-5	14	TRBD1	CASSSPRGWETQYF	TGTGCCAGCAGCTCGCCCAGGGGGTGGGAGACCCAGTACTTC
TRBV4-1	NA	TRBJ2-7	16	TRBD2	CASSQGASGGYYEQYF	TGCGCCAGCAGCCAAGGGGCTAGCGGGGGCTACTACGAGCAGTACTTC
TRBV2	few	TRBJ2-7	15	TRBD1	CASRHRDRGFNEQYF	TGTGCCAGCAGGCACCGGGACAGGGGGTTTAACGAGCAGTACTTC
TRBV7-6	many	TRBJ2-7	15	NA	CASSLESRVDYEQYF	TGTGCCAGCAGCTTAGAGTCCAGGGTTGACTACGAGCAGTACTTC
TRBV7-2	many	TRBJ2-1	12	TRBD2	CATHSGTNEQFF	TGTGCCACCCACAGCGGGACTAATGAGCAGTTCTTC
TRBV6-1	few	TRBJ2-5	17	NA	CASSEMLRGTQEETQYF	TGTGCCAGCAGTGAAATGTTGAGAGGGACCCAGGAGGAGACCCAGTACTTC
TRBV7-9	NA	TRBJ1-1	14	NA	CASTPDRPSTEAFF	TGTGCCAGCACCCCGGACCGACCGTCCACTGAAGCTTTCTTT
TRBV7-6	many	TRBJ2-5	15	TRBD2	CASSPSGGAGETQYF	TGTGCCAGCAGCCCTAGCGGGGGGGCGGGAGAGACCCAGTACTTC
TRBV6-8	NA	TRBJ2-2	14	NA	CASTDWENTGELFF	TGTGCCAGCACTGATTGGGAGAACACCGGGGAGCTGTTTTTT
TRBV11-2	many	TRBJ2-3	16	TRBD2	CASSFYFTGRADTQYF	TGTGCCAGCAGCTTTTACTTCACGGGGAGGGCAGATACGCAGTATTTT
TRBV7-6	many	TRBJ2-7	13	NA	CASSLQGHYEQYF	TGTGCCAGCAGCTTACAGGGGCACTACGAGCAGTACTTC
TRBV19	NA	TRBJ2-1	15	TRBD1	CASSPRDRGFHEQFF	TGTGCCAGTAGTCCCCGGGACAGGGGTTTCCATGAGCAGTTCTTC
TRBV27	NA	TRBJ2-3	14	NA	CASSPLGTTDTQYF	TGTGCCAGCAGTCCCTTGGGTACCACAGATACGCAGTATTTT
TRBV7-3	NA	TRBJ1-2	15	NA	CASSPSTDLRYGYTF	TGTGCCAGCAGCCCATCCACAGACCTCCGCTATGGCTACACCTTC
TRBV29-1	few	TRBJ2-7	14	TRBD2	CSAERSGTSYEQYF	TGCAGCGCCGAGCGTAGCGGGACTTCCTACGAGCAGTACTTC
TRBV9	few	TRBJ1-1	14	NA	CASSGQGTYTEAFF	TGTGCCAGCAGCGGCCAGGGGACGTACACTGAAGCTTTCTTT
TRBV19	NA	TRBJ2-7	15	NA	CASSPGTRGTYEQYF	TGTGCCAGTTCCCCCGGGACCCGAGGCACCTACGAGCAGTACTTC
TRBV9	NA	TRBJ1-1	13	NA	CASSVGGVGEAFF	TGTGCCAGCAGCGTAGGTGGGGTCGGTGAAGCTTTCTTT
TRBV27	few	TRBJ2-7	15	TRBD2	CASSRRPSGIDEQYF	TGTGCCAGCAGTCGCAGACCTAGCGGGATTGACGAGCAGTACTTC
TRBV27	NA	TRBJ2-3	15	TRBD2	CASSPGLAGPDTQYF	TGTGCCAGCAGTCCGGGACTAGCGGGGCCCGATACGCAGTATTTT
TRBV7-2	NA	TRBJ2-7	14	NA	CASSWETPGYEQYF	TGTGCCAGCAGCTGGGAAACGCCTGGCTACGAGCAGTACTTC
TRBV12-3/TRBV12-4	many	TRBJ1-1	14	TRBD1	CASSSGQWNTEAFF	TGTGCCAGCAGTTCGGGACAGTGGAACACTGAAGCTTTCTTT
TRBV28	many	TRBJ2-2	15	NA	CASNGPRGGHGELFF	TGTGCCAGCAATGGCCCCCGGGGTGGTCACGGGGAGCTGTTTTTT
TRBV20-1	NA	TRBJ2-7	14	NA	CSARDEAGLYEQYF	TGCAGTGCTAGAGATGAGGCGGGATTATACGAGCAGTACTTC
TRBV28	many	TRBJ2-5	16	NA	CASSSGLTPYQETQYF	TGTGCCAGCAGTTCAGGTCTCACACCGTACCAAGAGACCCAGTACTTC
TRBV6-6	NA	TRBJ2-5	14	TRBD2	CASSITGGQETQYF	TGTGCCAGCAGTATAACGGGAGGACAAGAGACCCAGTACTTC
TRBV9	NA	TRBJ2-5	19	TRBD2	CASSDPTSGRAGAKETQYF	TGTGCCAGCAGCGACCCTACTAGCGGGAGGGCCGGGGCAAAAGAGACCCAGTACTTC
TRBV14	many	TRBJ1-6	15	TRBD1	CASSQDGTGTSPLHF	TGTGCCAGCAGCCAAGACGGGACAGGGACTTCACCCCTCCACTTT